This T cell receptor (beta chain) is drawn from a study of cytomegalovirus exposure and HLA in healthy donors (dated by TCRdb to 2016 to 2017). A note on the overall study: A later analysis indicated that the 110 or so validation repertoires were generated on the platform also employed for the 700 or so repertoires of the first cohort. In addition to the first cohort of approximately 670 subjects, a separate validation cohort of approximately 110 different subjects was used. The study was designed to test whether signatures of past pathogen exposure could be identified by cataloging public T cell receptors. To predict cytomegalovirus infection status, the study brought together high-throughput TCR immunosequencing, statistical association of individual TCRs with disease status, and machine learning. Overall study results and their limits: In vitro tests confirmed that three of the cytomegalovirus-associated TCR beta chains recognize cytomegalovirus antigens. Most TCR sequences were seen in very few donors, while some public TCRs were found in many individuals. In both the original and validation cohorts, the classifier was reported to diagnose cytomegalovirus status with high specificity and sensitivity. All 120 or so repertoires were used to score co-occurrence in the validation cohort in a later analysis, because that analysis had no HLA typing for the cohort. In a later analysis, TCRs clustered in the first cohort were found to also tend to co-occur in the 130 or so validation repertoires, with 94% of cluster scores above 0. In the study, around 160 TCR beta chains were listed as associated with cytomegalovirus. It was suggested by the authors that the approach could potentially be generalized to other disease states and immunological phenotypes.

At the junction V is shortened by 6 bases and J by 0 bases, with 17 bases in between. The CDR3 runs 16 residues from the cysteine to the phenylalanine. Here the CDR3 DNA is all that survives: 48 bases in frame from base 1. The library was obtained by the immunoSEQ multiplex PCR assay. Processing in the source paper ran as follows. A statistical classification framework was developed to diagnose cytomegalovirus status using the catalog of TCR beta chain sequences. The table was pulled from immuneACCESS by TCRdb, which kept in-frame rearrangements only. Such tables lose some clones; where checked, under half of the loss comes from unresolved V genes, and the rest has no known cause. V and J calls plus clone size are reproduced from that table; the DNA served to infer D and trimming. This sample comprises under 250,000 clones, roughly 84% of them detected only once. In total, the top ten clones hold approximately 2% of the sample.

To note about this clone: This clone's antigen is unknown. No clone much larger than this one lies a single base away; base qualities are absent.

The donors were included in the validation cohort of roughly 120 subjects, a group kept apart from the approximately 650-subject first cohort. Material for sequencing was PBMCs. This receptor was obtained from a woman aged 18-29 years in good health and CMV-seropositive. The sequence is built from TRBV23-1 and TRBJ2-5; a weak D assignment points to TRBD1 (5 bases agree). TRBV23-1 is filed as an ORF, its function uncertain. The sequenced DNA: TGCGCCAGCAGCCTGAACAAGACAGAGGACCAAGAGACCCAGTACTTC. Translation gives CASSLNKTEDQETQYF.